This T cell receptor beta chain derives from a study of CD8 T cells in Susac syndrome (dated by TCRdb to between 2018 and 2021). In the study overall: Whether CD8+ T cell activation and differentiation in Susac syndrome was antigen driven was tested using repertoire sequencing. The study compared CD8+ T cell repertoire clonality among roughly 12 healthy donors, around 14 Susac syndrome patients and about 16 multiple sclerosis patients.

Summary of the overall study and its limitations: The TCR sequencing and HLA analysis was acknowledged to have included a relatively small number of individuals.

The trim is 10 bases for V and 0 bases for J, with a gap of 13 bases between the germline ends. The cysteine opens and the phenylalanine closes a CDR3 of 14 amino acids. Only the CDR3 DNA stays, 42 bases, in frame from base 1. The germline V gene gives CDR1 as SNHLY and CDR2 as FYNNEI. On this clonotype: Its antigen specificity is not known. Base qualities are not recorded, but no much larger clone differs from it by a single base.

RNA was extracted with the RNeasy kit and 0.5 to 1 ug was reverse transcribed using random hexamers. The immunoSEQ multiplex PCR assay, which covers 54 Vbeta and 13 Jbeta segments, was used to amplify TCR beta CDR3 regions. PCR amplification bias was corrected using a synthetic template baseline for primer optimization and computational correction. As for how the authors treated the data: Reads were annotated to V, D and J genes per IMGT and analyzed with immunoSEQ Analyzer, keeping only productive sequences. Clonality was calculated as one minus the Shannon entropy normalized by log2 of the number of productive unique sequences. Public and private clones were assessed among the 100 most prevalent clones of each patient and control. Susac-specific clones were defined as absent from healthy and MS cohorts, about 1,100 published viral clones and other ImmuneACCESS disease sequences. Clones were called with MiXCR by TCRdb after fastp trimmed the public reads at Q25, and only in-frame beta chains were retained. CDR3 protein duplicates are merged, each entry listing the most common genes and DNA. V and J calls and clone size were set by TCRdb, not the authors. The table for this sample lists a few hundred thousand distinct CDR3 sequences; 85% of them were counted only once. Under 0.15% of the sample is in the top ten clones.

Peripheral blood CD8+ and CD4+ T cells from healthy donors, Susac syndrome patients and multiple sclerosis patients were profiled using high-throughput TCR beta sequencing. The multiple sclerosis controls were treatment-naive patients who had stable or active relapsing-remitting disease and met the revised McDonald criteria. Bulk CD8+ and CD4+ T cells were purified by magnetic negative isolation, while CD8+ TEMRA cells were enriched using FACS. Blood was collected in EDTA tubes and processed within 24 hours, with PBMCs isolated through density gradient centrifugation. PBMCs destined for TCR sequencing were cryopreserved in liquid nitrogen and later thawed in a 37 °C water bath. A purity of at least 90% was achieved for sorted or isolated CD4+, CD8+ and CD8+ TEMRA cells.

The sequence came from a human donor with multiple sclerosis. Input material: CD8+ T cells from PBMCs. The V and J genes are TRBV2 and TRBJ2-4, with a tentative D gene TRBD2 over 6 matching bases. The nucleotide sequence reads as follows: TGTGCCACCCCGGGGGATTTAGCCAAAAACATTCAGTACTTC. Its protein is CATPGDLAKNIQYF.